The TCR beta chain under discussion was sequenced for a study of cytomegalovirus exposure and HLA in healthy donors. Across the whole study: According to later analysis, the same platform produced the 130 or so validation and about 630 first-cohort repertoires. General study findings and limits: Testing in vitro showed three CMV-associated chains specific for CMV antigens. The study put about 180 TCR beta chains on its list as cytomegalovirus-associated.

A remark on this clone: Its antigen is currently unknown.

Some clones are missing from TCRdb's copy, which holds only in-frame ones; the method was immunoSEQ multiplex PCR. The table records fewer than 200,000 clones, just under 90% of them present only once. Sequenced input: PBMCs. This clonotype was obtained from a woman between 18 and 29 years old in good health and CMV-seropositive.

The CDR3 DNA is TGTGCCAGCAGTGCAGCTAGCGGGTCCTACAATGAGCAGTTCTTC. The encoded protein is CASSAASGSYNEQFF. This chain links TRBV6-1 with TRBJ2-1; 8 nucleotides agree with TRBD2. This CDR3 has 15 residues. V lost 4 bases, J lost 1 base, and 3 bases stayed unmatched. Germline CDR1 and CDR2: MNHNS and SASEGT.